This passage covers 21 T cell receptor beta chains from one sample sequenced in a study of blood T cell repertoires in COVID-19. The table came from immunoSEQ multiplex PCR; TCRdb's copy has only in-frame clones and leaves some out. The sample contains 300,000 to 400,000 clones, 75% to 90% of which appear only once. Input material: PBMCs or T cells enriched from blood (not recorded which). All receptors come from a man aged 60-69 years who had recovered from COVID-19.

The rearrangement links TRBV27 to TRBJ1-5; D is perhaps TRBD1 (6 bases). This CDR3 is 15 amino acids long. Germline V gene sequence: CDR1 MNHEY, CDR2 SMNVEV (reference sequence). Between the trimmed V and J ends, which lost 3 bases and 7 bases, there was a span of 16 bases. CDR3 sequence: CASSFWGGRGQPQHF. The DNA for the CDR3 is TGTGCCAGCAGTTTTTGGGGGGGGCGCGGGCAGCCCCAGCATTTT.

This clone has only one observation. The V and J genes are TRBV19 and TRBJ1-3; the D is unclear. The CDR3 is made up of 16 amino acids. Trimming stripped 5 bases from V and 0 bases from J, with 14 bases between. CDR1 and CDR2 (germline): LNHDA, SQIVND (reference sequence). DNA for the CDR3: TGTGCCAGTAGTCCGAGGACGGGGAGCTCTGGAAACACCATATATTTT. This codes for CASSPRTGSSGNTIYF.

V usage is TRBV4-1 and J usage is TRBJ1-4; 7 bases agree with TRBD1. Germline-derived CDR1 and CDR2 are MGHRA and YSYEKL. The CDR3 length is 14 residues. Trimming removed 6 bases from V and 5 bases from J; junction bases left unmatched: 6. The chain's CDR3 is CASRPGTANEKLFF. The CDR3 region has the DNA TGCGCCAGCAGGCCCGGGACAGCAAATGAAAAACTGTTTTTT.

CDR3 in DNA: TGTGCCAGTAGTATGGCCGACAGAGATAATGAAAAACTGTTTTTT. This codes for CASSMADRDNEKLFF. The chain uses TRBV19 and TRBJ1-4; D possibly corresponds to TRBD1 (5 bases). This CDR3 is 15 amino acids long. Germline CDR1 is LNHDA and CDR2 is SQIVND (reference sequence). V lost 3 bases to trimming and J lost 4 bases, with 12 bases between them.

The chain carries TRBV2 and TRBJ2-1; no definite D call. Trimming took off 8 bases at V and 9 bases at J, with 14 bases between the two ends. This CDR3 is built from 12 residues. Germline CDR1 SNHLY, CDR2 FYNNEI. Written as DNA, the CDR3 is TGTGCCAGCGATGTTATAGGAGTTGAGCAGTTCTTC. It yields the protein CASDVIGVEQFF.

This clone was seen only a few times. V and J are TRBV9 and TRBJ1-3; 12 positions agree with TRBD1. Losses at the gene ends were 2 bases for V and 1 base for J; bases not matched to a gene: 10. CDR3 length: 19 residues. Germline CDR1 is SGDLS and CDR2 is YYNGEE. The CDR3, as DNA: TGTGCCAGCAGCGTTGGCGTATGGGACAGGGGGCCTTCTGGAAACACCATATATTTT. Translation gives CASSVGVWDRGPSGNTIYF. Combining the CDR3 with reference TRBV9 and TRBJ1-3 gives the whole variable domain DSGVTQTPKHLITATGQRVTLRCSPRSGDLSVYWYQQSLDQGLQFLIQYYNGEERAKGNILERFSAQQFPDLHSELNLSSLELGDSALYFCASSVGVWDRGPSGNTIYFGEGSWLTVV.

The chain couples TRBV3-1 (or the pseudogene TRBV3-2) to TRBJ2-7; 10 bases are a match to TRBD2. V trimming: 0 bases; J trimming: 4 bases; junction bases outside the gene matches: 9. The CDR3 spans 17 residues. Germline CDR1 and CDR2: LGHDT and YNNKEL (reference sequence). The CDR3 DNA reads as TGTGCCAGCAGCCAAGATCCTCCTAGCGGGAGATTGTACGAGCAGTACTTC. It codes for CASSQDPPSGRLYEQYF.

The V gene is TRBV6-5, the J gene TRBJ1-3, with D possibly being TRBD1 (5 bases). CDR3 length: 15 amino acids. Germline assignment: CDR1 MNHEY and CDR2 SVGAGI. Trimming removed 6 bases from V and 0 bases from J, with 12 bases in between. CDR3 in amino acids: CASSRTQSSGNTIYF. The CDR3 DNA is TGTGCCAGCAGCCGGACACAAAGCTCTGGAAACACCATATATTTT.

This clone was seen only a few times. The CDR3 region has the DNA TGTGCCAGCAGTGACGGACAGGCGAGCAATCAGCCCCAGCATTTT. Translated, it gives CASSDGQASNQPQHF. The rearrangement joins TRBV25-1 to TRBJ1-5; TRBD1 matches at 7 bases. There are 15 residues in the CDR3. From germline, CDR1 is MGHDK and CDR2 SYGVNS. V lost 3 bases and J lost 1; bases outside the gene matches: 3.

This clone was detected only once. The CDR3 nucleotides are TGCAGCGTAACGGGACATCTCATCACAGCGAACACTGAAGCTTTCTTT. This encodes CSVTGHLITANTEAFF. V gene TRBV29-1 combines with J gene TRBJ1-1, with D possibly matching TRBD1 (6 bases). The CDR3 is made up of 16 amino acids. V was trimmed by 6 bases and J by 1 base, leaving 21 bases between them. The germline V gene encodes CDR1 SQVTM and CDR2 ANQGSEA.

V gene TRBV4-1 combines with J gene TRBJ2-3; unclear D gene. The CDR3 is made up of 15 amino acids. V lost 4 bases to trimming and J lost 3 bases, with 14 bases between them. The germline gives CDR1 MGHRA, CDR2 YSYEKL. The CDR3 nucleotides are TGCGCCAGCAGCCCCCTGACGGGTACAACAGATACGCAGTATTTT. As protein: CASSPLTGTTDTQYF.

The chain has TRBV19 and TRBJ2-3; perhaps TRBD2 as D (6 bases). CDR1 and CDR2 (germline): LNHDA, SQIVND (reference sequence). V shed 4 bases and J shed 3 bases, with 14 bases lying between them. The CDR3 sequence is 15 residues long. In nucleotides, the CDR3 is TGTGCCAGTAGTAGGGCGGGAAAGGGTACAGATACGCAGTATTTT. The encoded protein is CASSRAGKGTDTQYF.

This clone is a singleton in its sample. The J gene is TRBJ2-7, the V gene TRBV5-1; 9 bases map to TRBD2. V dropped 0 bases and J dropped 4; count of bases not matched to a gene: 8. This CDR3 is built from 16 residues. The germline gives CDR1 SGHRS, CDR2 YFSETQ. The CDR3 sequence: CASSLAGREGRYEQYF. The CDR3 DNA reads as TGCGCCAGCAGCTTGGCCGGGCGGGAGGGCCGTTACGAGCAGTACTTC.

The V gene is TRBV19, the J gene TRBJ1-5; the match to TRBD1 covers 8 bases. This CDR3 contains 14 residues. The germline V gene encodes CDR1 LNHDA and CDR2 SQIVND (reference sequence). V was clipped by 9 bases and J by 3 bases; unmatched bases: 7. CDR3 region: CASHRGAVNQPQHF. The CDR3 region has the DNA TGTGCCAGCCACAGGGGGGCGGTCAATCAGCCCCAGCATTTT.

The gene calls are TRBV12-2 and TRBJ2-7; the table's D call of TRBD1 was not tested on the DNA. TRBV12-2 is a recognized pseudogene. The CDR3 length is 14 residues. The CDR3 loop reads CASRTGQGNYEQYF. The CDR3 DNA reads as TGTGCAAGTCGCACGGGACAGGGGAACTACGAGCAGTACTTC.

The CDR3 coding sequence is TGTGCCAGCAGTCCCGGTTGGCTAGCGGGAGGGGGAAGCTCTGGGGCCAACGTCCTGACTTTC. Protein: CASSPGWLAGGGSSGANVLTF. The chain is built from TRBV6-6 and TRBJ2-6; 12 bases are shared with TRBD2. The CDR3 extends over 21 amino acids. CDR1 is MNHNY and CDR2 is SVGAGI in the germline V gene (reference sequence). The junction had 14 bases not matched to a gene; V was cut back by 5 bases and J by 0 bases.

This sequence joins TRBV4-2 and TRBJ2-1; 12 nucleotides line up with TRBD2. Germline V gene sequence: CDR1 LGHNA, CDR2 YNFKEQ. V trimming: 0 bases; J trimming: 6 bases; junction bases outside the gene matches: 6. The CDR3 has 17 amino acids. The CDR3: CASSQEASGRAGNEQFF. CDR3 in DNA: TGTGCCAGCAGCCAAGAGGCTAGCGGGAGGGCCGGCAATGAGCAGTTCTTC.

This clone was recorded only once. V and J are TRBV5-4 and TRBJ2-7, with D perhaps TRBD2 (5 bases). The V gene's germline CDR1 is SGHNT and CDR2 YYREEE (reference sequence). The CDR3 has 15 residues. V lost 0 bases and J 1 base, leaving 11 bases between the germline ends. CDR3 coding DNA: TGTGCCAGCAGCTTGGGTTTAGCGCTATCCTACGAGCAGTACTTC. It yields the protein CASSLGLALSYEQYF.

The gene calls are TRBV7-2 and TRBJ2-7, with D possibly matching TRBD1 (6 bases). Germline assignment: CDR1 SGHTA and CDR2 FQGNSA. V was cut by 4 bases and J by 9 bases, with 22 bases left in between. CDR3 length: 15 residues. The CDR3 nucleotides read TGTGCCAGCAGCTCACCCGGGACAAGCCTCATGTGGCAGTACTTC. Its protein is CASSSPGTSLMWQYF. Supplemented by reference TRBV7-2 and TRBJ2-7, the full variable domain reads GAGVSQSPSNKVTEKGKDVELRCDPISGHTALYWYRQSLGQGLEFLIYFQGNSAPDKSGLPSDRFSAERTGGSVSTLTIQRTQQEDSAVYLCASSSPGTSLMWQYFGPGTRLTVT.

The chain employs TRBV28 and TRBJ2-1; 7 bases agree with TRBD2. In germline, CDR1 is MDHEN, CDR2 SYDVKM. Trimming at V came to 7 bases and at J to 7 bases, leaving 16 bases not matched to a gene. The CDR3 is 16 amino acids. DNA of the CDR3: TGTGCCAGCAACTCGGTACCAGCGGGATGGGGGAATGAGCAGTTCTTC. Protein sequence: CASNSVPAGWGNEQFF.

This clone has a handful of counts. The chain recombines TRBV5-1 with TRBJ2-7; 8 bases fit TRBD1. The J segment lost 7 bases and the V segment lost 0 bases, leaving 6 bases of the junction unmatched. CDR3 length: 14 amino acids. Germline values: CDR1 SGHRS, CDR2 YFSETQ. Here the CDR3 reads CASSLDGQGGEQYF. The CDR3 coding sequence is TGCGCCAGCAGCTTGGATGGACAGGGCGGAGAGCAGTACTTC.